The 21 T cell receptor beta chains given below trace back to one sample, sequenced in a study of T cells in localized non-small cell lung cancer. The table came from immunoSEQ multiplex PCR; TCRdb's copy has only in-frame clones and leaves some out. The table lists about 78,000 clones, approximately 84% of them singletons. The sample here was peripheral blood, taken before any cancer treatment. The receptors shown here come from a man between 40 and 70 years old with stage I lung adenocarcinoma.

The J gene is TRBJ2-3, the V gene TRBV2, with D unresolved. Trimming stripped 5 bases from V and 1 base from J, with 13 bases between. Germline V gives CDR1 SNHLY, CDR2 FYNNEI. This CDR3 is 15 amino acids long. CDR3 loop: CASSTNGRGTDTQYF. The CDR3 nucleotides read TGTGCCAGCAGTACCAATGGAAGGGGCACAGATACGCAGTATTTT.

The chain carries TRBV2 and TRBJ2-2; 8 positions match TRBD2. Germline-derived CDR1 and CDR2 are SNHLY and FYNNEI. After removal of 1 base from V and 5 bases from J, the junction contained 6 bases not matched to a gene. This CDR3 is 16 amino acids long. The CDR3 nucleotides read TGTGCCAGCAGTGAAGTGCGGGGGGACGGTACCGGGGAGCTGTTTTTT. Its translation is CASSEVRGDGTGELFF.

The CDR3 spells CASSEEILMRGYTF. DNA for the CDR3: TGCGCCAGCAGTGAGGAGATCCTGATGCGGGGCTACACCTTC. The V gene is TRBV10-2, the J gene TRBJ1-2; no firm D call. The CDR3 contains 14 residues. Germline V lookup: CDR1 WSHSY, CDR2 SAAADI. V lost 2 bases and J lost 8, with 15 bases in between.

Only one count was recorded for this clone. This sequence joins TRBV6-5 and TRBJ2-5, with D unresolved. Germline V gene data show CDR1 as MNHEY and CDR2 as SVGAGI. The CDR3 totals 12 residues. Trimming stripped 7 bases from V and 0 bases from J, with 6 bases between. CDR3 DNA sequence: TGTGCCAGCAACGCTTACCAAGAGACCCAGTACTTC. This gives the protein CASNAYQETQYF.

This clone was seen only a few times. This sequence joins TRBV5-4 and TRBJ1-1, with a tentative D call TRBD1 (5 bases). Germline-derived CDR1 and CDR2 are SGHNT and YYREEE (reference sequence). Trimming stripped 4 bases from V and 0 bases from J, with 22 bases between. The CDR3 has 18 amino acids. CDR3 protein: CASSPRTWEGSMNTEAFF. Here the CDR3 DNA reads TGTGCCAGCAGCCCAAGGACATGGGAGGGTTCCATGAACACTGAAGCTTTCTTT.

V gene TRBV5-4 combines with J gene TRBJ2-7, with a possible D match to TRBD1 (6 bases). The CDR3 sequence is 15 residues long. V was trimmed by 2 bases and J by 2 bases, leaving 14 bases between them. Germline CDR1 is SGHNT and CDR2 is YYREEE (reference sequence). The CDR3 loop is CASSFLRDNPYEQYF. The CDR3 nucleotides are TGTGCCAGCAGCTTCTTACGGGACAACCCCTACGAGCAGTACTTC.

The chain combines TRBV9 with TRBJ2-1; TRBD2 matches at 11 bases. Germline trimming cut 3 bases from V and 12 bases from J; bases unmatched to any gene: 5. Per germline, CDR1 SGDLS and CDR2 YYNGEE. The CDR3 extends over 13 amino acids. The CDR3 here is CASSASTSGVQFF. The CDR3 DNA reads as TGTGCCAGCAGCGCCTCGACTAGCGGGGTGCAGTTCTTC.

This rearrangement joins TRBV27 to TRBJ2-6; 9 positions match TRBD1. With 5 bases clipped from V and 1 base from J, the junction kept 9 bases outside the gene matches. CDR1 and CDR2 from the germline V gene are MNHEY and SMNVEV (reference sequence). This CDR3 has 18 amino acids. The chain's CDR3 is CASSPRTQGASGANVLTF. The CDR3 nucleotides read TGTGCCAGCAGTCCCCGGACACAGGGGGCTTCTGGGGCCAACGTCCTGACTTTC.

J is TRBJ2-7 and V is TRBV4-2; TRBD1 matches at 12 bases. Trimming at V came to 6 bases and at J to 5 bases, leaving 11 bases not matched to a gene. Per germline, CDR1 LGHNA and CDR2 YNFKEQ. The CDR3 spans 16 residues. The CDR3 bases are TGTGCCAGCAGGTACGGGTCCGGGACAGGGGGCGACGAGCAGTACTTC. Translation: CASRYGSGTGGDEQYF.

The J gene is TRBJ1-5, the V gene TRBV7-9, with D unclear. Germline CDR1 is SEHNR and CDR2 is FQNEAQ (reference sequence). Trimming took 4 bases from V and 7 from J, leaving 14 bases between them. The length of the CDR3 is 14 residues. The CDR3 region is CASSSGGEGQPQHF. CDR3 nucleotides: TGTGCCAGCAGCTCGGGTGGGGAGGGCCAGCCCCAGCATTTT.

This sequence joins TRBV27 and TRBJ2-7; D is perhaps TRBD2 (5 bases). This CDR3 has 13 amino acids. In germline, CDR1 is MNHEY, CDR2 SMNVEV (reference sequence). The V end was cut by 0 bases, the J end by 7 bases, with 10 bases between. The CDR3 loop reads CASSLSGVGEQYF. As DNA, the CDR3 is TGTGCCAGCAGTTTATCCGGGGTCGGGGAGCAGTACTTC.

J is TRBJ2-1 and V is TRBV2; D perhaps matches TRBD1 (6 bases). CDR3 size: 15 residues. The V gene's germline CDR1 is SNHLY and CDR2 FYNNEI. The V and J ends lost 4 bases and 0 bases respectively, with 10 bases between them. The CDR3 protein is CASSVGQSSYNEQFF. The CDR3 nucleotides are TGTGCCAGCAGTGTAGGACAGAGCTCCTACAATGAGCAGTTCTTC. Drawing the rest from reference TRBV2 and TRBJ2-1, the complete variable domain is EPEVTQTPSHQVTQMGQEVILRCVPISNHLYFYWYRQILGQKVEFLVSFYNNEISEKSEIFDDQFSVERPDGSNFTLKIRSTKLEDSAMYFCASSVGQSSYNEQFFGPGTRLTVL.

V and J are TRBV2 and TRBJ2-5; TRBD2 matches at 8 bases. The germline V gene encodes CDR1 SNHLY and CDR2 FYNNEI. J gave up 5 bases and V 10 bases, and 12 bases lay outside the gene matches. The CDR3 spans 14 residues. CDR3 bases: TGTGCCACCAGATATAGCGGGACTTGGGAGACCCAGTACTTC. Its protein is CATRYSGTWETQYF.

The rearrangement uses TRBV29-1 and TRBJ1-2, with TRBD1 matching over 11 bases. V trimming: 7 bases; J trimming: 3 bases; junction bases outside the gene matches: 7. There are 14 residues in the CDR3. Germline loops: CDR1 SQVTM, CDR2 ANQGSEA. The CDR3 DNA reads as TGCAGCGCCCGGACAGGGGGCGCCGACTATGGCTACACCTTC. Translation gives CSARTGGADYGYTF.

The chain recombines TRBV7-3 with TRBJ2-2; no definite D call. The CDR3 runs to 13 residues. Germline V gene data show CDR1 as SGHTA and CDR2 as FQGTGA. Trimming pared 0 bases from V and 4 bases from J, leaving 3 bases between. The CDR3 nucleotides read TGTGCCAGCAGCTTAACGGGCACCGGGGAGCTGTTTTTT. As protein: CASSLTGTGELFF.

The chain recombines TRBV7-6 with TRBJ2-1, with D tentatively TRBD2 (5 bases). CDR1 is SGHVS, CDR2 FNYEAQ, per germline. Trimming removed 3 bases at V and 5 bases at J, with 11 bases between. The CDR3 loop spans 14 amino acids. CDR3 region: CASSFLIGDNEQFF. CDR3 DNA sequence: TGTGCCAGCAGCTTCTTAATCGGGGACAATGAGCAGTTCTTC.

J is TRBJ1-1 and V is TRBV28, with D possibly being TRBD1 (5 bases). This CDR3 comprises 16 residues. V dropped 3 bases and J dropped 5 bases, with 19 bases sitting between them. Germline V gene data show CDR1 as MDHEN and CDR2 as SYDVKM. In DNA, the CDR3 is TGTGCCAGCAGTTTTTTAGGGGCCTCAATTAAAACTGAAGCTTTCTTT. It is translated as CASSFLGASIKTEAFF.

The CDR3 reads CATGLAGTDTQYF. CDR3 nucleotides: TGTGCCACAGGACTAGCGGGCACAGATACGCAGTATTTT. V is TRBV7-7 and J is TRBJ2-3, with 10 bases fitting TRBD2. The V and J ends lost 10 bases and 1 base, in that order; junction bases with no gene match: 2. Per the germline V gene, CDR1 is SSHAT and CDR2 is FNYEAQ (reference sequence). The CDR3 totals 13 residues.

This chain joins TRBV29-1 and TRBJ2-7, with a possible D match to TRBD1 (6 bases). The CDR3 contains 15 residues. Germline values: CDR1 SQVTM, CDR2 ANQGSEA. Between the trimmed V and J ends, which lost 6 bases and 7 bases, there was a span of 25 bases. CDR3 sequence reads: CSVRRAGRGIGEQYF. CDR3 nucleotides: TGCAGCGTCCGGCGTGCGGGTAGGGGGATTGGGGAGCAGTACTTC.

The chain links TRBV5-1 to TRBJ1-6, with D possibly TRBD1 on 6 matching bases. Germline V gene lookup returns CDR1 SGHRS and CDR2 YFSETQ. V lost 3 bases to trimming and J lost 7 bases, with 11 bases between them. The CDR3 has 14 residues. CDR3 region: CASSSRGGNSPLHF. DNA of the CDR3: TGCGCCAGCAGCTCCAGGGGAGGGAATTCACCCCTCCACTTT.

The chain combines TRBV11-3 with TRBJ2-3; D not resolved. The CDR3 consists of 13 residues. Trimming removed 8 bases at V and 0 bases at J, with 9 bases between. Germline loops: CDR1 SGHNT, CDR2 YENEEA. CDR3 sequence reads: CASGKTSTDTQYF. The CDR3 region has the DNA TGTGCCAGCGGTAAGACAAGCACAGATACGCAGTATTTT.